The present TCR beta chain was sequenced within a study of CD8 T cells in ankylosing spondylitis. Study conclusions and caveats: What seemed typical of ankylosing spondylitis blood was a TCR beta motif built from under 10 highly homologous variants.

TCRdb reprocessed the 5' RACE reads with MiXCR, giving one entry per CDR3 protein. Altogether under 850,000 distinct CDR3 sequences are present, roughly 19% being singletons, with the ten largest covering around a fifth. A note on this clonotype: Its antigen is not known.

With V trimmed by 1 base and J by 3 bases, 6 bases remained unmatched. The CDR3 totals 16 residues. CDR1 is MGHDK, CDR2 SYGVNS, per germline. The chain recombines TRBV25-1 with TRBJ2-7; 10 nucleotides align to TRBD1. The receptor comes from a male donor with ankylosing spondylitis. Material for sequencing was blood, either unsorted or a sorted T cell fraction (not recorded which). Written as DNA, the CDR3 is TGTGCCAGCAGTGAATCCCCTAGGACAGGGGGCTACGAGCAGTACTTC. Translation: CASSESPRTGGYEQYF.